The following is a T cell receptor (beta chain) sequence with its context. These data belong to a study of blood T cell repertoires in COVID-19. Source study methods: The authors estimated nucleated cell counts from reference gene primer amplification. The protocol was immunoSEQ multiplex PCR, while the TCRdb copy is restricted to in-frame clones and leaves out a portion. That table is the source of V, J and clone size, and D and trimming were worked out from the DNA. The table has around 320,000 clones, roughly 90% seen once; the top ten hold approximately 4.1%. Recruits, aged roughly 18 to 90 years, lived in 24 US areas. Sequenced sample: PBMCs or T cells enriched from blood (not recorded which). This TCR was recovered from a young woman who had been exposed to COVID-19.

The CDR3 nucleotides are TGTGCCAGCAGCCAACCTGGGACAGTTCTCACCGGGGAGCTGTTTTTT. As protein: CASSQPGTVLTGELFF. J is TRBJ2-2 and V is TRBV3-1 (or the pseudogene TRBV3-2); TRBD1 matches 7 bases. CDR3 length: 16 amino acids. With V trimmed by 2 bases and J by 4 bases, 7 bases remained unmatched. From germline, CDR1 is LGHDT and CDR2 YNNKEL (reference sequence).